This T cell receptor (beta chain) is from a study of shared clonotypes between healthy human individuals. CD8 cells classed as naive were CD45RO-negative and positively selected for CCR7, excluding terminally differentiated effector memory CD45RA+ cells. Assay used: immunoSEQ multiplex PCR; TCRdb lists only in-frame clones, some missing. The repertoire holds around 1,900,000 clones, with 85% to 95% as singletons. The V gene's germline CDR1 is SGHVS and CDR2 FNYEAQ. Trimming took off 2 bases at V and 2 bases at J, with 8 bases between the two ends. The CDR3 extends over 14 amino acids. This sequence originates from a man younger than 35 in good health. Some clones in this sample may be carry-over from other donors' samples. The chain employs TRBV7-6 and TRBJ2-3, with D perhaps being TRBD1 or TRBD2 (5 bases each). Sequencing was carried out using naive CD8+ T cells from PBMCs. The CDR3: CASSLFGTTDTQYF. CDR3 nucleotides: TGTGCCAGCAGCTTATTTGGGACCACAGATACGCAGTATTTT.